This TCR beta chain was identified in a study of identifying expanded T cells in peripheral blood. Study results and caveats: Across healthy donors, higher total template counts meant significantly greater two-week count variance.

Assay: immunoSEQ multiplex PCR; the TCRdb copy retains only in-frame clones and omits some. In the table there are 100,000 or so clones, 87% of which are singletons. During the collection period, no donor immune events like infections were recorded. The germline V gene has CDR1 SGHDT and CDR2 YYEEEE. This CDR3 is built from 13 residues. The V end lost 0 bases, the J end lost 10 bases, and 13 bases lay between the germline ends. This clone was observed once. No antigen is known for it. The clonotype originates from a person between 18 and 75 years old in good health. The chain links TRBV5-6 to TRBJ1-1; D gene uncertain. The sequenced sample was blood. The CDR3 spells CASSLGETVSAFF. CDR3 bases: TGTGCCAGCAGCTTGGGTGAGACGGTGTCAGCTTTCTTT.